This T cell receptor beta chain was captured by sequencing in a study of blood T cell repertoires in COVID-19. Study as a whole: Samples representing acute and convalescent COVID-19 were sourced from the United States, Italy and Spain. T cells, B-cell-depleted T cells, or PBMCs provided the cDNA or gDNA that served as material.

Authors' methods: Amplification of reference gene primers provided the estimated nucleated cell counts. Sequenced by immunoSEQ multiplex PCR; TCRdb stores in-frame clones only, minus some. Clone size and the V and J calls come from that table; the DNA yielded D and trimming. In the table there are tens of thousands of clones, about three quarters of which are singletons. The trim removed 6 bases at V and 6 bases at J, leaving 5 bases unmatched. The CDR3 extends over 13 amino acids. The chain carries TRBV12-3 or TRBV12-4 and TRBJ2-7; 10 nucleotides line up with TRBD1. The specimen sequenced was peripheral blood. The TCR was taken from a woman aged 65 to 85 with acute or convalescent COVID-19. The CDR3 DNA sequence: TGTGCCAGCAGGGGGGACAGGGGACGCGAGCAGTACTTC. Encoded protein: CASRGDRGREQYF.